These 4 T cell receptor beta chains were sequenced from one sample in a study of blood T cell repertoires in COVID-19. Some clones are missing from TCRdb's copy, which holds only in-frame ones; the method was immunoSEQ multiplex PCR. Of 150,000 to 160,000 clones in the sample, about four fifths are singletons; the top ten hold 0.5% to 0.65%. The sample consisted of peripheral blood. The receptors originated from a man aged 55 to 70 with acute or convalescent COVID-19.

The chain combines TRBV7-2 with TRBJ2-7; 10 bases map to TRBD2. After removal of 5 bases from V and 5 bases from J, the junction contained 21 bases not matched to a gene. The CDR3 has 19 residues. The germline V gene has CDR1 SGHTA and CDR2 FQGNSA. In nucleotides, the CDR3 is TGTGCCAGCAGCAAAATAGGGACTAGCGCCGCCCCCAGGGACAACGAGCAGTACTTC. Its translation: CASSKIGTSAAPRDNEQYF.

This clone appeared once. This chain uses TRBV7-2 with TRBJ2-4; 9 bases fit TRBD1. Germline V gene lookup returns CDR1 SGHTA and CDR2 FQGNSA. After removal of 1 base from V and 6 bases from J, the junction contained 1 base not matched to a gene. CDR3 length equals 14 residues. CDR3 in amino acids: CASSLGTGVNIQYF. The CDR3, as DNA: TGTGCCAGCAGCTTAGGGACAGGGGTAAACATTCAGTACTTC.

Remarks on this clone: A read error may account for a junction end that differs from germline. V is TRBV24-1 and J is TRBJ2-5; 7 nucleotides line up with TRBD2. Germline V lookup: CDR1 KGHDR, CDR2 SFDVKD. The CDR3 runs 16 residues. CDR3 residues: CATSDGGREPQGTQYF. The CDR3, as DNA: TGTGCCACCAGTGACGGTGGGAGGGAACCCCAAGGGACCCAGTACTTC.

In its sample, this clone was seen once. The chain is built from TRBV28 and TRBJ1-5; weak D call: TRBD1 (5 bases). The CDR3 runs 12 residues. CDR1 is MDHEN, CDR2 SYDVKM, per germline. The V gene lost 11 bases and the J gene lost 3 bases, with 11 bases spanning the gap. In nucleotides, the CDR3 is TGTGCCGGTAGGGGAAACAATCAGCCCCAGCATTTT. It yields the protein CAGRGNNQPQHF.